Below, 15 T cell receptor beta chains from the same sample are listed, as sequenced in a study of T cell responses to AZD1222 COVID-19 vaccine (dated by TCRdb to about 2021). The time point tag for this specimen amounts to: baseline before first vaccination. The library was produced with the immunoSEQ multiplex PCR assay. The immuneACCESS repertoire file appears here via TCRdb, limited to in-frame rearrangements. These files lack a portion of the clones; in checked studies, under half of the deficit traces to unresolved V genes, and the cause of the others is not known. In this sample the table shows 75,000 to 100,000 clones, approximately 90% of which occur a single time. Around 3% of the sample is taken by the ten largest. The starting material was peripheral blood, obtained on day 0 of AZD1222 vaccination. These receptors were taken from an adult in good health.

The chain links TRBV28 to TRBJ1-1; D remains unclear. The CDR3 runs 15 residues. Germline V gene lookup returns CDR1 MDHEN and CDR2 SYDVKM. Trimming shortened V by 2 bases and J by 0 bases, and 10 bases separated the two germline ends. CDR3 sequence reads: CASSLHPAMNTEAFF. CDR3 in DNA: TGTGCCAGCAGTTTACATCCAGCCATGAACACTGAAGCTTTCTTT.

The CDR3, as DNA: TGTGCCAGCAGCCGAGGAGCGGGAGGCGGCGGGGAGCTGTTTTTT. It codes for CASSRGAGGGGELFF. The gene calls are TRBV14 and TRBJ2-2; 9 positions match TRBD2. The CDR3 loop spans 15 amino acids. CDR1 is SGHDN, CDR2 FVKESK, per germline. After removal of 4 bases from V and 7 bases from J, the junction contained 7 bases not matched to a gene.

The rearrangement links TRBV19 to TRBJ2-7; 9 nucleotides align to TRBD1. The CDR3 sequence is 14 residues long. The V segment lost 5 bases and the J segment 2 bases; nucleotides outside the gene matches: 4. In germline, CDR1 is LNHDA, CDR2 SQIVND (reference sequence). The CDR3: CASSPGQGPYEQYF. CDR3 coding DNA: TGTGCCAGTAGTCCGGGACAGGGCCCCTACGAGCAGTACTTC.

This chain uses TRBV3-1 (or the pseudogene TRBV3-2) with TRBJ2-3; maybe TRBD2 (5 bases). Germline V gene lookup returns CDR1 LGHDT and CDR2 YNNKEL (reference sequence). Trimming took 6 bases from V and 2 from J, leaving 12 bases between them. The CDR3 has 14 amino acids. DNA for the CDR3: TGTGCCAGCAGAGGCGGGCTTTTCACAGATACGCAGTATTTT. Encoded protein: CASRGGLFTDTQYF.

The chain is built from TRBV5-4 and TRBJ1-5, with 7 nucleotides matching TRBD1. This CDR3 is built from 14 residues. Trimming at V came to 3 bases and at J to 5 bases, leaving 5 bases not matched to a gene. Germline lookup yields CDR1 SGHNT and CDR2 YYREEE (reference sequence). CDR3 protein: CASSYQGDYQPQHF. CDR3 sequence (DNA): TGTGCCAGCAGCTACCAGGGGGACTATCAGCCCCAGCATTTT.

V usage is TRBV7-2 and J usage is TRBJ1-5; 12 bases are shared with TRBD1. V trimming: 4 bases; J trimming: 11 bases; junction bases outside the gene matches: 6. The CDR3 is made up of 14 amino acids. Germline loops: CDR1 SGHTA, CDR2 FQGNSA. In DNA form, the CDR3 reads TGTGCCAGCAGCTATGGGACAGGGGGCGAGTCCCAGCATTTT. It translates to CASSYGTGGESQHF.

This chain uses TRBV5-6 with TRBJ1-1, with a weak D call TRBD1 (6 bases). The V gene lost 1 base and the J gene lost 4 bases, with 14 bases spanning the gap. Germline CDR1 SGHDT, CDR2 YYEEEE. The CDR3 spans 15 residues. CDR3 protein: CASSLIPGEGTEAFF. The CDR3 DNA sequence: TGTGCCAGCAGCTTGATTCCAGGGGAGGGCACTGAAGCTTTCTTT.

The chain couples TRBV19 to TRBJ1-1; a weak D match, TRBD1 (6 bases). Trimming cost V 9 bases and J 0 bases, with 17 bases left between them. Germline V lookup: CDR1 LNHDA, CDR2 SQIVND (reference sequence). This CDR3 region has 15 residues. In DNA form, the CDR3 reads TGTGCCAGCAAGCGACAGGAATACATGAACACTGAAGCTTTCTTT. Its protein is CASKRQEYMNTEAFF.

The chain links TRBV5-5 to TRBJ1-4; D remains ambiguous. Germline V gene data show CDR1 as SGHKS and CDR2 as YYEKEE (reference sequence). V was cut by 2 bases and J by 4 bases, with 3 bases left in between. The CDR3 length is 12 residues. The CDR3 sequence is CASSFYNEKLFF. DNA of the CDR3: TGTGCCAGCAGCTTTTATAATGAAAAACTGTTTTTT.

The CDR3 region has the DNA TGCGCCAGCAGCTTAAAACAGAACACTGAAGCTTTCTTT. Its translation is CASSLKQNTEAFF. The V and J genes are TRBV5-1 and TRBJ1-1; D is undetermined. Germline V CDR1 and CDR2: SGHRS, YFSETQ. Trimming stripped 2 bases from V and 1 base from J, with 6 bases between. This CDR3 contains 13 residues.

The chain is built from TRBV6-2 or TRBV6-3 and TRBJ2-3; TRBD2 matches at 13 bases. Germline V lookup: CDR1 MNHEY, CDR2 SVGEGT. CDR3 size: 17 residues. Trimming removed 5 bases from V and 2 bases from J; junction bases left unmatched: 7. The CDR3 DNA sequence: TGTGCCAGCAGTGGGCGGACTAGCGGGAGCCTCACAGATACGCAGTATTTT. Encoded protein: CASSGRTSGSLTDTQYF.

As for this clone: Different DNA sequences within this sample yield the same CDR3. The gene calls are TRBV5-1 and TRBJ2-6, with D unresolved. Per germline, CDR1 SGHRS and CDR2 YFSETQ. V shed 0 bases and J shed 4 bases, with 2 bases lying between them. The CDR3 runs to 13 residues. The CDR3 DNA reads TGCGCCAGCAGCTTGGCGGGGGCCAACGTCCTGACTTTC. This encodes CASSLAGANVLTF. The full variable domain, completed using reference TRBV5-1 and TRBJ2-6, is KAGVTQTPRYLIKTRGQQVTLSCSPISGHRSVSWYQQTPGQGLQFLFEYFSETQRNKGNFPGRFSGRQFSNSRSEMNVSTLELGDSALYLCASSLAGANVLTFGAGSRLTVL.

The gene calls are TRBV25-1 and TRBJ2-1; tentative D call: TRBD2 (5 bases). Trimming removed 3 bases from V and 4 bases from J, with 13 bases in between. The CDR3 loop spans 15 amino acids. CDR1 and CDR2 from the germline V gene are MGHDK and SYGVNS. Here the CDR3 DNA reads TGTGCCAGCAGTGATTCAGTAACGGGGTACAATGAGCAGTTCTTC. It translates to CASSDSVTGYNEQFF.

The chain recombines TRBV19 with TRBJ1-4, with TRBD1 matching 9 bases. The CDR3 is 15 amino acids. Losses at the gene ends were 1 base for V and 8 bases for J; bases not matched to a gene: 5. Germline V gene lookup returns CDR1 LNHDA and CDR2 SQIVND (reference sequence). The CDR3, as DNA: TGTGCCAGTAGTATAGTGTGGACAGGGGACGAAAAACTGTTTTTT. This codes for CASSIVWTGDEKLFF.

This clone came up a few times. The rearrangement joins TRBV6-4 to TRBJ2-2; D call uncertain. V was clipped by 0 bases and J by 6 bases, with 5 bases between them. Germline V CDR1 and CDR2: MRHNA, SNTAGT. CDR3 size: 13 residues. The CDR3 reads CASSDSASGELFF. The DNA of the CDR3 is TGTGCCAGCAGTGACTCGGCTTCCGGGGAGCTGTTTTTT.